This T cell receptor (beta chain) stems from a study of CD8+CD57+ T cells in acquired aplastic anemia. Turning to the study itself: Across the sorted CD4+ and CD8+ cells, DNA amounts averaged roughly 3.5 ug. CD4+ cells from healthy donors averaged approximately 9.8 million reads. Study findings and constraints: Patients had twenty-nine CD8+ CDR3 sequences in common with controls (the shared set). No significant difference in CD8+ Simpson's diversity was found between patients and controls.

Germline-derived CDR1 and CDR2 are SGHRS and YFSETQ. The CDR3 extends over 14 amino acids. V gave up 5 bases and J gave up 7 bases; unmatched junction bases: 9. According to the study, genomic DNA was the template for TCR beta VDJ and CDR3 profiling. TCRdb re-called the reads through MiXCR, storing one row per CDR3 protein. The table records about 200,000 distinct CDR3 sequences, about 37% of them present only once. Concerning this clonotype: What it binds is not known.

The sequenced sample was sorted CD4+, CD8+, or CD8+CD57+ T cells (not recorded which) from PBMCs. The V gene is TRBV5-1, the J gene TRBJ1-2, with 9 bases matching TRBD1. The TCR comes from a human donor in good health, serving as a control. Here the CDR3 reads CASREGQGGVGYTF. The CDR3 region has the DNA TGCGCCAGCAGGGAGGGACAGGGAGGCGTTGGCTACACCTTC.